This TCR beta chain was sequenced in a study of T cells in Graves' hyperthyroidism and ophthalmopathy. Using RNA transcripts as the source, TCR beta CDR3 regions were amplified. HTBI primers drove first-round RT-PCR of the TCR CDR3. Each CDR3 protein is one row after TCRdb ran MiXCR on the multiplex PCR reads. The sample has 530,000 or so distinct CDR3 sequences, 46% seen once. To note about this clonotype: The antigen is unknown. Mismatch with germline at one junction end may stem from a read error.

Pregnant or lactating patients were excluded, as were those with uncontrolled infection or other autoimmune disease. Diagnoses used clinical symptoms, serum thyroxine and TRAb, thyroid ultrasound and orbital computed tomography. Whole-study findings and limits: Most clonotypes that expanded in the thyroid above 0.001 also showed up in blood.

This CDR3 has 14 amino acids. Germline V gene lookup returns CDR1 MNHEY and CDR2 SVGEGT. This TCR derives from a woman under 30 with Graves' hyperthyroidism. The chain links TRBV6-2 or TRBV6-3 to TRBJ1-1; D may be TRBD1 (5 bases). Sequencing input: peripheral blood or thyroid tissue (not recorded which). Here the CDR3 reads CASTFPRMDTEAFF. CDR3 coding DNA: TGTGCCAGCACGTTTCCGCGCATGGACACCGAAGCTTTCTTT.